These 31 T cell receptor beta chains originate from one sample sequenced in a study of T-cell memory formation after mild COVID-19. One entry per CDR3 protein, called by TCRdb with MiXCR from the 5' RACE reads. The sample lists hundreds of thousands of distinct CDR3 sequences; just under 20% were seen once. Input material: PBMCs or a T cell subset sorted from them (not recorded which). The source is a man aged 18 to 30 who had mild COVID-19 (a few samples of this study predate the infection). Cell type and time point are not known.

This clonotype was recorded a few times. The rearrangement links TRBV5-1 to TRBJ2-1; D might be TRBD2 (6 bases). The length of the CDR3 is 14 residues. Trimming removed 0 bases at V and 8 bases at J, with 12 bases between. The germline V gene has CDR1 SGHRS and CDR2 YFSETQ. CDR3 residues: CASSLAGSGDEQFF. As DNA, the CDR3 is TGCGCCAGCAGCTTGGCCGGTAGCGGCGATGAGCAGTTCTTC.

This clonotype turned up a few times. The J gene is TRBJ2-1, the V gene TRBV7-9, with D maybe TRBD1 (6 bases). V gave up 5 bases and J gave up 3 bases, with 23 bases separating them. The CDR3 spans 18 residues. Germline V gives CDR1 SEHNR, CDR2 FQNEAQ (reference sequence). This CDR3 is CASSPRQALRDGYNEQFF. Here the CDR3 DNA reads TGTGCCAGCAGCCCACGACAGGCGCTAAGGGATGGCTACAATGAGCAGTTCTTC.

This clonotype was counted many times. V is TRBV12-3 or TRBV12-4 and J is TRBJ2-1; 11 positions match TRBD2. Losses at the gene ends were 2 bases for V and 6 bases for J; bases not matched to a gene: 3. This CDR3 contains 15 residues. In nucleotides, the CDR3 is TGTGCCAGCAGTTTAATAGCGGGGGGGCGCAATGAGCAGTTCTTC. Translating gives CASSLIAGGRNEQFF.

The chain combines TRBV15 with TRBJ2-7; D unclear. The CDR3 loop spans 14 amino acids. Germline V gene data show CDR1 as LNHNV and CDR2 as YYDKDF (reference sequence). Trimming took 3 bases from V and 3 from J, leaving 12 bases between them. The CDR3 coding sequence is TGTGCCACCAGCAGGGGTCCTTACGGCTACGAGCAGTACTTC. Amino acids: CATSRGPYGYEQYF.

This clonotype showed up many times. Here the CDR3 reads CASSPGQGRYEQYF. DNA for the CDR3: TGTGCCAGCAGCCCAGGACAGGGAAGATACGAGCAGTACTTC. This chain joins TRBV6-5 and TRBJ2-7, with 8 bases lining up with TRBD1. Unmatched junction bases numbered 8, after V lost 6 bases and J lost 4 bases. CDR1 and CDR2 from the germline V gene are MNHEY and SVGAGI. CDR3 length: 14 residues.

This clonotype was recorded a few times. This chain joins TRBV5-4 and TRBJ2-3; D may be TRBD1 (6 bases). Trimming took 4 bases from V and 6 from J, leaving 18 bases between them. CDR1 is SGHNT and CDR2 is YYREEE in the germline V gene (reference sequence). The CDR3 runs to 15 residues. DNA for the CDR3: TGTGCCAGCAGCGGGGGTCGTGGGGGCCTGGATACGCAGTATTTT. It encodes CASSGGRGGLDTQYF.

The V call is TRBV7-2, the J call TRBJ2-5, with 14 bases that match TRBD2. Trimming at V came to 1 base and at J to 5 bases, leaving 9 bases not matched to a gene. This CDR3 region has 18 residues. Looked up from germline, CDR1 is SGHTA and CDR2 is FQGNSA. CDR3 loop: CASSLGGLAGGVGETQYF. In DNA form, the CDR3 reads TGTGCCAGCAGCTTAGGCGGACTAGCGGGGGGTGTGGGGGAGACCCAGTACTTC.

The chain recombines TRBV6-2 or TRBV6-3 with TRBJ2-2; tentative D call: TRBD1 (5 bases). Germline CDR1 is MNHEY and CDR2 is SVGEGT. V lost 2 bases, J lost 0 bases, and 10 bases lay in between. The CDR3 has 16 residues. CDR3 bases: TGTGCCAGCAGTTACACAGGCCTCGCGAACACCGGGGAGCTGTTTTTT. Residues: CASSYTGLANTGELFF.

The sample holds many counts of this clonotype. The rearrangement joins TRBV12-3 or TRBV12-4 to TRBJ1-3; tentative D call: TRBD1 (6 bases). The CDR3 loop spans 17 amino acids. Trimming shortened V by 9 bases and J by 1 base, and 22 bases separated the two germline ends. CDR3 amino acids: CASIPFTGTVSGNTIYF. The DNA of the CDR3 is TGTGCCAGTATACCGTTTACAGGGACTGTGTCTGGAAACACCATATATTTT.

This clonotype was found a few times. The CDR3 region has the DNA TGCAGCGTTCGGGCGCAGCCTAATTCACCCCTCCACTTT. It is translated as CSVRAQPNSPLHF. This chain connects TRBV29-1 to TRBJ1-6, with D uncertain. Per the germline V gene, CDR1 is SQVTM and CDR2 is ANQGSEA. The CDR3 is 13 amino acids. V dropped 5 bases and J dropped 6 bases, with 11 bases sitting between them. Full variable domain (rest looked up from reference TRBV29-1 and TRBJ1-6): SAVISQKPSRDICQRGTSLTIQCQVDSQVTMMFWYRQQPGQSLTLIATANQGSEATYESGFVIDKFPISRPNLTFSTLTVSNMSPEDSSIYLCSVRAQPNSPLHFGNGTRLTVT.

The V gene is TRBV11-2, the J gene TRBJ2-2, with D perhaps given as TRBD1 or TRBD2 (5 bases each). V was trimmed by 5 bases and J by 1 base, leaving 11 bases between them. Germline CDR1 SGHAT, CDR2 FQNNGV. This CDR3 spans 15 amino acids. The CDR3 DNA sequence: TGTGCCAGCAGCCCGGGACCGGGGAACACCGGGGAGCTGTTTTTT. It yields the protein CASSPGPGNTGELFF.

CDR3 DNA: TGTGCCAGCAGCTTAGCTGCTAGCGGGGGGTCAGATACGCAGTATTTT. This encodes CASSLAASGGSDTQYF. The chain is built from TRBV7-8 and TRBJ2-3; 11 bases align to TRBD2. The V segment lost 0 bases and the J segment 4 bases; nucleotides outside the gene matches: 3. Germline assignment: CDR1 SGHVS and CDR2 FQNEAQ. The CDR3 extends over 16 amino acids.

V usage is TRBV10-3 and J usage is TRBJ1-3, with D possibly matching TRBD1 (5 bases). This CDR3 spans 14 amino acids. Germline V lookup: CDR1 ENHRY, CDR2 SYGVKD. The V and J ends lost 2 bases and 5 bases respectively, with 10 bases between them. CDR3 sequence (DNA): TGTGCCATCAGTGAGCCAGGGCGCCGAAACACCATATATTTT. This translates into CAISEPGRRNTIYF.

This clonotype showed up just a few times. The chain has TRBV28 and TRBJ1-5; D uncertain. The CDR3 length is 12 residues. Per the germline V gene, CDR1 is MDHEN and CDR2 is SYDVKM. The germline V and J ends were trimmed by 10 bases and 7 bases, with 14 bases remaining between them. CDR3 in amino acids: CAIFTSGQPQHF. For the CDR3, the DNA is TGTGCCATCTTTACTTCGGGGCAGCCCCAGCATTTT.

This clonotype was observed a handful of times. V is TRBV18 and J is TRBJ2-5; 11 bases are a match to TRBD1. Germline CDR1 reads KGHSH; CDR2 reads LQKENI. The CDR3 runs 14 residues. The V and J ends lost 3 bases and 5 bases, in that order; junction bases with no gene match: 2. CDR3 protein: CASSPDRGLETQYF. For the CDR3, the DNA is TGTGCCAGCTCACCGGACAGGGGGCTGGAGACCCAGTACTTC.

The table lists this clonotype with a few counts. CDR3 loop: CASSRYPRDQRGYTF. The CDR3 nucleotides are TGTGCCAGCAGCAGATATCCTCGGGACCAGAGGGGCTACACCTTC. The chain is built from TRBV21-1 and TRBJ1-2. TRBV21-1 is assigned pseudogene status. The CDR3 extends over 15 amino acids.

V gene TRBV28 combines with J gene TRBJ2-1, with TRBD1 matching over 7 bases. The CDR3 runs 17 residues. CDR1 is MDHEN, CDR2 SYDVKM, per germline. V shed 4 bases and J 6 bases; nucleotides not matched to a gene: 15. Here the CDR3 DNA reads TGTGCCAGCAGTTGGAGACAGGGCTTGGTTTGGAGCAATGAGCAGTTCTTC. Protein sequence: CASSWRQGLVWSNEQFF.

This clonotype was counted only a few times. The chain is built from TRBV7-9 and TRBJ2-5; no clear D gene. Germline CDR1 is SEHNR and CDR2 is FQNEAQ (reference sequence). The CDR3 runs 16 residues. With 4 bases removed from V and 1 base from J, the gap between germline ends came to 16 bases. CDR3 sequence (DNA): TGTGCCAGCAGCTCGCGACACCGAGTAACCCAAGAGACCCAGTACTTC. Protein: CASSSRHRVTQETQYF.

The chain has TRBV7-2 and TRBJ2-5; 8 bases fit TRBD2. The germline V gene has CDR1 SGHTA and CDR2 FQGNSA. V shed 1 base and J 1 base; nucleotides not matched to a gene: 20. This CDR3 comprises 21 residues. The CDR3 nucleotides read TGTGCCAGCAGCTTAGGTGTAGGAGCGGGGGACCTAACCCTCATCCAAGAGACCCAGTACTTC. Protein: CASSLGVGAGDLTLIQETQYF.

Note on this clonotype: Being one base from a much bigger clone, this may be a read error. The chain carries TRBV4-1 and TRBJ2-3; D uncertain. CDR3 size: 14 residues. Germline-derived CDR1 and CDR2 are MGHRA and YSYEKL. CDR3 DNA sequence: TGCGCCATCAGCCAACCATCCTCCGGAGATACGCAGTATTTT. Its translation is CAISQPSSGDTQYF.

This clonotype was observed at least ten times. The V and J genes are TRBV4-3 and TRBJ2-5, with 7 bases that match TRBD2. Germline values: CDR1 LGHNA, CDR2 YSLEER. Trimming at V came to 4 bases and at J to 5 bases, leaving 7 bases not matched to a gene. This CDR3 is built from 14 residues. The CDR3 region has the DNA TGCGCCAGCAGCCCGTCACTAGCGACCGAGACCCAGTACTTC. Translating it yields CASSPSLATETQYF.

This clonotype was picked up a small number of times. This chain joins TRBV10-3 and TRBJ1-2; D uncertain. The CDR3 has 10 amino acids. V lost 6 bases and J lost 8, with 7 bases in between. Per germline, CDR1 ENHRY and CDR2 SYGVKD. The CDR3 region is CAIRAGGYTF. The CDR3 nucleotides are TGTGCCATCAGGGCGGGAGGCTACACCTTC.

The J gene is TRBJ2-3, the V gene TRBV14; 10 bases match TRBD1. CDR1 SGHDN and CDR2 FVKESK come from the germline V gene. This CDR3 comprises 15 residues. J gave up 5 bases and V 1 base, and 3 bases lay outside the gene matches. CDR3 sequence reads: CASSQVGQGVDTQYF. As DNA, the CDR3 is TGTGCCAGCAGCCAAGTCGGACAGGGGGTAGATACGCAGTATTTT. The complete variable domain, with remaining parts taken from reference TRBV14 and TRBJ2-3, reads EAGVTQFPSHSVIEKGQTVTLRCDPISGHDNLYWYRRVMGKEIKFLLHFVKESKQDESGMPNNRFLAERTGGTYSTLKVQPAELEDSGVYFCASSQVGQGVDTQYFGPGTRLTVL.

This clonotype was detected a few times. V gene TRBV5-6 combines with J gene TRBJ2-1; possibly TRBD2 for D (5 bases). Germline lookup yields CDR1 SGHDT and CDR2 YYEEEE. V dropped 0 bases and J dropped 6 bases, with 13 bases sitting between them. This CDR3 has 15 residues. This chain's CDR3 is CASSLDERESNEQFF. As DNA, the CDR3 is TGTGCCAGCAGCTTGGACGAGAGGGAAAGCAATGAGCAGTTCTTC.

This clonotype has just a few counts. The gene calls are TRBV6-2 or TRBV6-3 and TRBJ2-1, with TRBD2 matching 7 bases. After removal of 6 bases from V and 6 bases from J, the junction contained 11 bases not matched to a gene. Germline-derived CDR1 and CDR2 are MNHEY and SVGEGT. This CDR3 contains 15 residues. The CDR3 region has the DNA TGTGCCAGCAGGGAGGGAGGGGCCCCGATCAATGAGCAGTTCTTC. This codes for CASREGGAPINEQFF.

This clonotype was detected ten times or more. CDR3 bases: TGTGCCAGCAGTCCCCGGGACCGCGGCAGAGAGACCCAGTACTTC. Residues: CASSPRDRGRETQYF. The gene calls are TRBV12-3 or TRBV12-4 and TRBJ2-5; D possibly uses TRBD1 or TRBD2 (5 bases each). The CDR3 spans 15 residues. Deletions cut 5 bases from V and 4 bases from J, with 17 bases between.

The CDR3 coding sequence is TGTGCCAGCAGTCCCCGAGCGGGCAGCACAGATACGCAGTATTTT. Encoded protein: CASSPRAGSTDTQYF. V usage is TRBV7-8 and J usage is TRBJ2-3; tentatively, D is TRBD2 (6 bases). Germline assignment: CDR1 SGHVS and CDR2 FQNEAQ. CDR3 size: 15 residues. Trimming removed 6 bases at V and 0 bases at J, with 13 bases between.

This clonotype turned up a few times. This chain joins TRBV20-1 and TRBJ2-3, with TRBD2 matching over 10 bases. V shed 1 base, J shed 2 bases, and the junction held 6 bases outside the gene matches. Per the germline V gene, CDR1 is DFQATT and CDR2 is SNEGSKA (reference sequence). This CDR3 has 16 amino acids. DNA of the CDR3: TGCAGTGCTAGAGTTAGGACTAGCGGTGCCACAGATACGCAGTATTTT. Protein sequence: CSARVRTSGATDTQYF.

This clonotype was picked up a small number of times. This chain joins TRBV3-1 and TRBJ2-1; a weak D match, TRBD2 (5 bases). The CDR3 has 15 amino acids. The V end lost 4 bases, the J end lost 2 bases, and 12 bases lay between the germline ends. Germline lookup yields CDR1 LGHDT and CDR2 YNNKEL (reference sequence). DNA of the CDR3: TGTGCCAGCAGCCCCTGGAAGGGAGCCTACAATGAGCAGTTCTTC. Translating gives CASSPWKGAYNEQFF.

This clonotype was seen more than once but under ten times. V gene TRBV3-1 combines with J gene TRBJ2-3, with 11 bases that match TRBD2. From germline, CDR1 is LGHDT and CDR2 YNNKEL (reference sequence). The CDR3 has 16 residues. The junction had 0 bases not matched to a gene; V was cut back by 1 base and J by 0 bases. The CDR3, as DNA: TGTGCCAGCAGCCAAGTAGCGGGGGGGAGCACAGATACGCAGTATTTT. Translated: CASSQVAGGSTDTQYF.

The chain employs TRBV6-1 and TRBJ2-7; D is perhaps TRBD1 (6 bases). V lost 1 base and J lost 3, with 19 bases in between. CDR1 is MNHNS, CDR2 SASEGT, per germline. The CDR3 covers 17 residues. CDR3 DNA: TGTGCCAGCAGTGAAGAACAGGGCAGAAGGACTTTCTACGAGCAGTACTTC. As protein: CASSEEQGRRTFYEQYF.